The 6 T cell receptor beta chains listed next were all sequenced from one sample in a study of blood T cell repertoires in COVID-19. Sequencing used immunoSEQ multiplex PCR; TCRdb keeps in-frame clones, though not all of them. Seen here are tens of thousands of clones, about 80% observed once, and the top ten hold around 4.8%. Sequenced sample: peripheral blood. All receptors come from a woman between 70 and 85 years old with acute or convalescent COVID-19.

The chain's CDR3 is CASSLPSTNEKLFF. CDR3 sequence (DNA): TGCGCCAGCAGCCTTCCATCAACTAATGAAAAACTGTTTTTT. V gene TRBV4-1 combines with J gene TRBJ1-4, with D hard to call. The ends were cut back, 4 bases at V and 0 bases at J, with 6 bases in the middle. The CDR3 is 14 residues long. In germline, CDR1 is MGHRA, CDR2 YSYEKL.

V usage is TRBV7-9 and J usage is TRBJ2-3; unclear D gene. The length of the CDR3 is 13 residues. Germline-derived CDR1 and CDR2 are SEHNR and FQNEAQ (reference sequence). With 4 bases removed from V and 4 bases from J, the gap between germline ends came to 9 bases. Here the CDR3 DNA reads TGTGCCAGCAGCTCACGAGGCGCAGATACGCAGTATTTT. This translates into CASSSRGADTQYF. Looking up the rest from reference TRBV7-9 and TRBJ2-3 gives the full variable domain: DTGVSQNPRHKITKRGQNVTFRCDPISEHNRLYWYRQTLGQGPEFLTYFQNEAQLEKSRLLSDRFSAERPKGSFSTLEIQRTEQGDSAMYLCASSSRGADTQYFGPGTRLTVL.

The rearrangement uses TRBV29-1 and TRBJ1-2; TRBD1 might be the D (6 bases). V was cut by 6 bases and J by 0 bases, with 14 bases left in between. CDR1 is SQVTM, CDR2 ANQGSEA, per germline. CDR3 length: 14 residues. CDR3 in DNA: TGCAGCGTGGGGGGAGGGGGACCTAACTATGGCTACACCTTC. It encodes CSVGGGGPNYGYTF.

The rearrangement joins TRBV2 to TRBJ2-3, with 12 bases identical to TRBD2. Germline V gene data show CDR1 as SNHLY and CDR2 as FYNNEI. The V and J ends lost 6 bases and 1 base, in that order; junction bases with no gene match: 2. The CDR3 totals 15 residues. DNA of the CDR3: TGTGCCAGCAGATGGACTAGCGGGGGCACAGATACGCAGTATTTT. This gives the protein CASRWTSGGTDTQYF.

This chain joins TRBV7-8 and TRBJ2-7; a weak D match, TRBD2 (6 bases). CDR1 is SGHVS, CDR2 FQNEAQ, per germline. The V gene lost 2 bases and the J gene lost 0 bases, with 11 bases spanning the gap. The CDR3 covers 15 residues. The CDR3 DNA is TGTGCCAGCAGCTTAACGGACGGGGGCTCCTACGAGCAGTACTTC. It codes for CASSLTDGGSYEQYF.

The chain has TRBV5-6 and TRBJ2-7, with 9 bases that match TRBD1. The trim removed 2 bases at V and 3 bases at J, leaving 3 bases unmatched. The germline V gene encodes CDR1 SGHDT and CDR2 YYEEEE. The CDR3 totals 14 residues. The CDR3 DNA follows: TGTGCCAGCAGCTTCAACAGGGGGCGCTACGAGCAGTACTTC. This translates into CASSFNRGRYEQYF.